A single sample gave rise to the 4 T cell receptor beta chains below, sequenced in a study of shared clonotypes between healthy human individuals. Naive CD8 cells lacked CD45RO, underwent positive selection for CCR7 and left out terminally differentiated effector memory CD45RA+ cells. TCRdb's copy holds only in-frame clones and misses some; the assay was immunoSEQ multiplex PCR. There are around 1.9 million clones in the sample; just under 95% occur only once, and approximately 1.6% lies in the top ten. The sequenced sample consisted of naive CD8+ T cells from PBMCs. These receptors all stem from a young man in good health. Some clones in this sample may be carry-over from other donors' samples.

The chain is built from TRBV7-9 and TRBJ1-4; 7 nucleotides match TRBD1. This CDR3 has 15 amino acids. Germline V gives CDR1 SEHNR, CDR2 FQNEAQ (reference sequence). The J segment lost 8 bases and the V segment lost 5 bases, leaving 11 bases of the junction unmatched. Here the CDR3 DNA reads TGTGCCAGCAGCCTTGGGGGAGGGGGCGACGAAAAACTGTTTTTT. This translates into CASSLGGGGDEKLFF.

V gene TRBV27 combines with J gene TRBJ2-2, with 7 bases fitting TRBD2. The CDR3 runs 19 residues. CDR1 is MNHEY, CDR2 SMNVEV, per germline (reference sequence). V gave up 7 bases and J gave up 7 bases; unmatched junction bases: 24. DNA for the CDR3: TGTGCCAGCAATCCCCTGGGAACTGGAGGGCGGGAGAGTGGCGGGGAGCTGTTTTTT. This sequence encodes CASNPLGTGGRESGGELFF.

V usage is TRBV11-2 and J usage is TRBJ2-5; the D gene is possibly TRBD1 (6 bases). This CDR3 contains 15 residues. Deletions cut 1 base from V and 4 bases from J, with 13 bases between. Germline V gene lookup returns CDR1 SGHAT and CDR2 FQNNGV. In DNA, the CDR3 is TGTGCCAGCAGCTTAGGTTACAGGGCTAGAGAGACCCAGTACTTC. As protein: CASSLGYRARETQYF.

The V call is TRBV4-1, the J call TRBJ1-3; D ambiguous. Trimming took 0 bases from V and 2 from J, leaving 11 bases between them. The V gene's germline CDR1 is MGHRA and CDR2 YSYEKL. The length of the CDR3 is 16 residues. The chain's CDR3 is CASSQDWVPAGNTIYF. The CDR3 DNA reads TGCGCCAGCAGCCAAGATTGGGTACCCGCTGGAAACACCATATATTTT.